The clone carrying this T cell receptor beta chain was observed once. Its antigen remains unidentified. Unmatched junction bases numbered 11, after V lost 7 bases and J lost 6 bases. From germline, CDR1 is SQVTM and CDR2 ANQGSEA. The CDR3 covers 14 residues. The data were obtained in a study of early T cells in non-severe SARS-CoV-2 infection. Across the whole study: Unsorted whole blood bulk RNA was sequenced, with unpaired chains. Study conclusions and caveats: Matching against VDJdb likely underestimated virus-specific expansions, favoring anti-spike CD8.

Separate cDNA molecules each had unique molecular identifiers attached to them. MiXCR, run by TCRdb on the 5' RACE reads, gives a single entry per CDR3 protein. The top ten clones hold around 4.9% of a sample with around 99,000 distinct CDR3 sequences, around 16% of them seen once. The specimen was whole blood, collected at baseline. The TCR was taken from an adult who was a healthcare worker with PCR-confirmed SARS-CoV-2 infection or an uninfected control (not recorded which). The chain couples TRBV29-1 to TRBJ2-7; 11 nucleotides align to TRBD1. The CDR3 is CSGLARDRGSEQYF. The CDR3 DNA reads TGCAGCGGGCTGGCCCGGGACAGGGGGTCCGAGCAGTACTTC.